A selection of T cell receptor beta chains follows, all from one sample in a study of blood T cell repertoires in COVID-19. The data were produced by immunoSEQ multiplex PCR, yet TCRdb's version contains in-frame clones alone and is incomplete. Altogether around 72,000 clones are present, more than 75% being singletons, with the ten largest covering about a tenth. Material for sequencing was peripheral blood. These receptors originate from a man aged 65-85 years with active or convalescent COVID-19. Each CDR3 is given without its conserved first and last residue.

CDR3aa	v_gene
ASSQDILSGNTIY	TRBV3-1/TRBV3-2
ASARGQWVGSYNEQF	TRBV19
ASSTGTSGLGEQF	TRBV5-4
ASSRVMNTEAF	TRBV3-1/TRBV3-2
ASSSGTGNTGELF	TRBV28
ASSEKQLSTGFLPYEQY	TRBV6-1
SVGVTSGRSGEQY	TRBV29-1
ASSPERSGNTIY	TRBV5-1
ASSVVGQGLRTEAF	TRBV9
ASSPPQGAGYEQY	TRBV18